The 10 T cell receptor beta chains below come from one sample, sequenced in a study of blood T cell repertoires in COVID-19. Sequencing used immunoSEQ multiplex PCR; TCRdb keeps in-frame clones, though not all of them. The sample includes roughly 94,000 clones, 65% to 90% of them seen just once. Input material: peripheral blood. The receptors were sampled from a man aged 55 to 69 with acute or convalescent COVID-19.

This chain joins TRBV6-2 or TRBV6-3 and TRBJ2-3; the D is unclear. The CDR3 runs to 16 residues. In germline, CDR1 is MNHEY, CDR2 SVGEGT. Trimming took off 5 bases at V and 3 bases at J, with 18 bases between the two ends. CDR3 region: CASSPLRISRTDTQYF. The CDR3, as DNA: TGTGCCAGCAGTCCCCTACGGATCTCGAGGACAGATACGCAGTATTTT.

The V gene is TRBV28, the J gene TRBJ2-7, with 10 nucleotides matching TRBD2. The V and J ends lost 5 bases and 2 bases, in that order; junction bases with no gene match: 6. The CDR3 loop spans 15 amino acids. Germline V gene data show CDR1 as MDHEN and CDR2 as SYDVKM. The CDR3 DNA reads TGTGCCAGCAGTCCCGGGACTAGCGAGACCTACGAGCAGTACGTC. Translated, it gives CASSPGTSETYEQYV.

The rearrangement uses TRBV7-9 and TRBJ2-2, with 7 bases lining up with TRBD1. There are 14 residues in the CDR3. V gave up 7 bases and J gave up 0 bases; unmatched junction bases: 2. Germline CDR1 SEHNR, CDR2 FQNEAQ (reference sequence). The CDR3 sequence is CASIGQANTGELFF. The CDR3 nucleotides are TGTGCCAGCATCGGACAGGCGAACACCGGGGAGCTGTTTTTT. The full variable domain, its missing parts supplied by reference TRBV7-9 and TRBJ2-2, is DTGVSQNPRHKITKRGQNVTFRCDPISEHNRLYWYRQTLGQGPEFLTYFQNEAQLEKSRLLSDRFSAERPKGSFSTLEIQRTEQGDSAMYLCASIGQANTGELFFGEGSRLTVL.

The V and J genes are TRBV10-3 and TRBJ1-1; a possible D gene is TRBD1 (6 bases). The germline V gene encodes CDR1 ENHRY and CDR2 SYGVKD. CDR3 length: 12 residues. Trimming stripped 6 bases from V and 9 bases from J, with 14 bases between. CDR3 region: CAISVFRGQAFF. The CDR3 DNA follows: TGTGCCATCAGCGTGTTCAGGGGACAAGCTTTCTTT.

V is TRBV6-2 or TRBV6-3 and J is TRBJ1-1, with D uncertain. Trimming took off 4 bases at V and 1 base at J, with 7 bases between the two ends. The CDR3 contains 13 residues. Germline assignment: CDR1 MNHEY and CDR2 SVGEGT. CDR3 residues: CASSWEGNTEAFF. The CDR3 DNA is TGTGCCAGCAGTTGGGAGGGGAACACTGAAGCTTTCTTT.

The chain combines TRBV28 with TRBJ2-5, with 10 bases matching TRBD1. The CDR3 covers 16 residues. Germline lookup yields CDR1 MDHEN and CDR2 SYDVKM. The ends lost 5 bases at V and 5 bases at J; junction bases unmatched: 11. CDR3 DNA sequence: TGTGCCAGCAGTCCCGGGACAGGGGATTTGGGGGAGACCCAGTACTTC. Protein: CASSPGTGDLGETQYF. The full variable domain, in which reference TRBV28 and TRBJ2-5 provide the parts outside the CDR3, is DVKVTQSSRYLVKRTGEKVFLECVQDMDHENMFWYRQDPGLGLRLIYFSYDVKMKEKGDIPEGYSVSREKKERFSLILESASTNQTSMYLCASSPGTGDLGETQYFGPGTRLLVL.

This chain uses TRBV28 with TRBJ2-1, with 9 bases matching TRBD1. J gave up 0 bases and V 4 bases, and 7 bases lay outside the gene matches. Germline CDR1 and CDR2: MDHEN and SYDVKM. The length of the CDR3 is 17 residues. This chain's CDR3 is CASSSNRGQGSYNEQFF. CDR3 DNA sequence: TGTGCCAGCAGTTCCAACCGGGGACAGGGCTCCTACAATGAGCAGTTCTTC.

This clone was counted once. CDR3 amino acids: CASSLPGRDNTEAFF. CDR3 DNA: TGTGCCAGTAGTCTCCCGGGGAGGGACAACACTGAAGCTTTCTTT. The genes are TRBV19 and TRBJ1-1, with D possibly TRBD1 on 5 matching bases. The V end was cut by 5 bases, the J end by 2 bases, with 15 bases between. Germline CDR1 is LNHDA and CDR2 is SQIVND (reference sequence). This CDR3 has 15 residues.

This chain uses TRBV19 with TRBJ1-3; 7 nucleotides agree with TRBD1. This CDR3 has 16 amino acids. V gave up 7 bases and J gave up 4 bases; unmatched junction bases: 13. Looked up from germline, CDR1 is LNHDA and CDR2 is SQIVND (reference sequence). The CDR3 coding sequence is TGTGCCAGTATGGACAGGCCTCGCCCGGGCGGAAACACCATATATTTT. It yields the protein CASMDRPRPGGNTIYF.

V and J are TRBV5-4 and TRBJ2-1; the match to TRBD2 covers 8 bases. The CDR3 totals 15 residues. V lost 1 base and J lost 9; bases outside the gene matches: 9. Germline loops: CDR1 SGHNT, CDR2 YYREEE (reference sequence). The CDR3 is CASSLSSGGRGEQFF. CDR3 coding DNA: TGTGCCAGCAGCTTGAGCTCGGGGGGGCGCGGTGAGCAGTTCTTC.